This T cell receptor beta chain is from a study of blood T cell repertoires in COVID-19. Study in general: The samples span acute and convalescent COVID-19 from the United States, Italy and Spain.

With 5 bases clipped from V and 5 bases from J, the junction kept 5 bases outside the gene matches. This CDR3 comprises 14 residues. The V gene's germline CDR1 is LNHNV and CDR2 YYDKDF (reference sequence). In the authors' methods: Nucleated cell counts were estimated from reference gene primer amplification. Sequencing was performed with immunoSEQ multiplex PCR; in TCRdb, only in-frame clones are kept and a portion is missing. V and J calls and clone size follow that table, whereas D and trimming were derived from the DNA. The sample records about 350,000 clones, more than 75% being singletons. What was sequenced was peripheral blood. V usage is TRBV15 and J usage is TRBJ2-5; TRBD1 matches at 10 bases. This receptor was identified in a woman under 30 who had recovered from COVID-19. The CDR3 reads CATSRQGAGETQYF. CDR3 nucleotide sequence: TGTGCCACCAGCCGACAGGGGGCAGGTGAGACCCAGTACTTC.